This T cell receptor beta chain was observed in a study of T cell responses to AZD1222 COVID-19 vaccine. There are 12 residues in the CDR3. The germline V and J ends were trimmed by 7 bases and 4 bases, with 8 bases remaining between them. Per the germline V gene, CDR1 is MNHEY and CDR2 is SVGAGI. Broader study findings: Repertoires were sampled only after the peak T cell response.

Generated by immunoSEQ multiplex PCR, the TCRdb table keeps only in-frame clones and is missing some. Of tens of thousands of clones listed, roughly 90% are singletons. This clone was detected only once. The antigen remains unidentified. This sequence was found in an adult in good health. The rearrangement links TRBV6-5 to TRBJ1-3; no reliable D call. The input for sequencing was peripheral blood, taken on day 0 of AZD1222 vaccination. CDR3 DNA sequence: TGTGCCAGCACCCACCAGGGAAACACCATATATTTT. Translation gives CASTHQGNTIYF.